These 18 T cell receptor beta chains were all obtained from the same sample, sequenced in a study of blood T cell repertoires in COVID-19. Clones were read by immunoSEQ multiplex PCR, and TCRdb kept only the in-frame ones, dropping some. The table lists 150,000 or so clones, roughly four fifths of them singletons. Sequencing was carried out using peripheral blood. The receptors were gathered from a human donor with acute or convalescent COVID-19. The donor label of this sample is uncertain.

The genes are TRBV28 and TRBJ1-1; 9 nucleotides agree with TRBD1. The germline V gene encodes CDR1 MDHEN and CDR2 SYDVKM. The CDR3 runs to 14 residues. Trimming took 7 bases from V and 1 from J; bases not matched to a gene: 4. The CDR3 here is CASIRQGGNTEAFF. The CDR3 coding sequence is TGTGCCAGCATCCGACAGGGGGGGAACACTGAAGCTTTCTTT.

V gene TRBV5-1 combines with J gene TRBJ2-1; D gene uncertain. Per the germline V gene, CDR1 is SGHRS and CDR2 is YFSETQ. The CDR3 has 17 residues. The V end was cut by 2 bases, the J end by 3 bases, with 18 bases between. CDR3 nucleotides: TGCGCCAGCAGCTTAATCGGTCTCCAGGATCGCTACAATGAGCAGTTCTTC. It yields the protein CASSLIGLQDRYNEQFF.

The chain uses TRBV11-1 and TRBJ2-3; 7 bases align to TRBD1. The germline V gene encodes CDR1 SGHAT and CDR2 FQDESV (reference sequence). V shed 0 bases, J shed 5 bases, and the junction held 8 bases outside the gene matches. CDR3 size: 16 residues. The CDR3 is CASSLAQRGREDTQYF. CDR3 bases: TGTGCCAGCAGCTTAGCGCAGAGGGGGCGAGAAGATACGCAGTATTTT.

This clone was counted between two and nine times. This chain connects TRBV2 to TRBJ2-5; D call uncertain. The CDR3 has 13 residues. CDR1 and CDR2 (germline): SNHLY, FYNNEI. Trimming stripped 7 bases from V and 5 bases from J, with 14 bases between. The CDR3 DNA sequence: TGTGCCAGCACCGAAGTCGCGAGGGAGACCCAGTACTTC. Translating it yields CASTEVARETQYF.

The sample holds a few counts of this clone. The J gene is TRBJ1-1, the V gene TRBV30; 7 bases are shared with TRBD1. The CDR3 sequence is 14 residues long. V shed 5 bases and J 6 bases; nucleotides not matched to a gene: 12. Germline values: CDR1 GTSNPN, CDR2 SVGIG (reference sequence). CDR3 in amino acids: CAWEEGTVRAEAFF. The CDR3 bases are TGTGCCTGGGAAGAGGGGACAGTTCGCGCTGAAGCTTTCTTT.

The chain carries TRBV6-2 or TRBV6-3 and TRBJ2-7, with a weak D call TRBD1 (6 bases). This CDR3 has 15 residues. CDR1 and CDR2 (germline): MNHEY, SVGEGT. Trimming took off 5 bases at V and 2 bases at J, with 16 bases between the two ends. CDR3 amino acids: CASSDAGTQTYEQYF. The CDR3 nucleotides are TGTGCCAGCAGTGACGCCGGGACACAGACCTACGAGCAGTACTTC.

The chain is built from TRBV7-6 and TRBJ2-7, with 9 bases that match TRBD1. V shed 4 bases, J shed 0 bases, and the junction held 4 bases outside the gene matches. This CDR3 is 15 amino acids long. CDR1 is SGHVS and CDR2 is FNYEAQ in the germline V gene. CDR3 nucleotides: TGTGCCAGCAGCTCGGGGACAGGGATCTCCTACGAGCAGTACTTC. It encodes CASSSGTGISYEQYF.

The V gene is TRBV9, the J gene TRBJ2-2; D perhaps matches TRBD1 (5 bases). This CDR3 comprises 15 residues. V dropped 0 bases and J dropped 4 bases, with 10 bases sitting between them. CDR1 SGDLS and CDR2 YYNGEE come from the germline V gene. CDR3 loop: CASSVEGLGTGELFF. CDR3 DNA: TGTGCCAGCAGCGTAGAGGGGCTTGGCACCGGGGAGCTGTTTTTT.

The chain is built from TRBV3-1 (or the pseudogene TRBV3-2) and TRBJ2-7; a possible D gene is TRBD2 (6 bases). Between the trimmed V and J ends, which lost 1 base and 3 bases, there was a span of 10 bases. Germline V gene lookup returns CDR1 LGHDT and CDR2 YNNKEL (reference sequence). The CDR3 has 14 amino acids. For the CDR3, the DNA is TGTGCCAGCAGCCAAGGGTGGAGGGGCTACGAGCAGTACTTC. As protein: CASSQGWRGYEQYF.

The rearrangement uses TRBV7-9 and TRBJ2-5; TRBD2 aligns across 8 bases. CDR1 is SEHNR, CDR2 FQNEAQ, per germline (reference sequence). V was pared by 0 bases and J by 4 bases, with 10 bases of the junction left unmatched. The CDR3 is 17 amino acids. Written as DNA, the CDR3 is TGTGCCAGCAGCTTAGCGCAGTTCGGGGGGGCCACAGAGACCCAGTACTTC. This sequence encodes CASSLAQFGGATETQYF.

The chain employs TRBV2 and TRBJ1-1; TRBD1 matches 7 bases. Germline V CDR1 and CDR2: SNHLY, FYNNEI. V trimming: 6 bases; J trimming: 1 base; junction bases outside the gene matches: 2. The CDR3 is 13 residues long. CDR3 region: CASRTGSNTEAFF. The CDR3 DNA sequence: TGTGCCAGCAGGACAGGGTCGAACACTGAAGCTTTCTTT.

This chain links TRBV6-5 with TRBJ1-4; TRBD1 might be the D (6 bases). V was trimmed by 6 bases and J by 5 bases, leaving 13 bases between them. This CDR3 spans 14 amino acids. Germline CDR1 MNHEY, CDR2 SVGAGI. CDR3 nucleotides: TGTGCCAGCAGGCTAGGGGGGGCGAATGAAAAACTGTTTTTT. It yields the protein CASRLGGANEKLFF.

This clone was counted a few times. The chain links TRBV3-1 (or the pseudogene TRBV3-2) to TRBJ1-1; 7 nucleotides match TRBD1. V was clipped by 9 bases and J by 2 bases; unmatched bases: 9. CDR1 and CDR2 (germline): LGHDT, YNNKEL (reference sequence). CDR3 length equals 14 residues. CDR3 in DNA: TGTGCCAGTGGTTACAGGGGTGTAAACACTGAAGCTTTCTTT. This codes for CASGYRGVNTEAFF.

This clone has a handful of counts. The chain combines TRBV19 with TRBJ1-1; tentatively, D is TRBD1 (6 bases). Per the germline V gene, CDR1 is LNHDA and CDR2 is SQIVND (reference sequence). V dropped 6 bases and J dropped 8 bases, with 16 bases sitting between them. The CDR3 spans 13 residues. CDR3 nucleotides: TGTGCCAGTAGGGTTAAGGGGGTTGGAGAAGCTTTCTTT. This codes for CASRVKGVGEAFF.

The chain recombines TRBV7-4 with TRBJ1-5, with TRBD1 matching over 9 bases. The CDR3 contains 15 residues. CDR1 is SGHVT and CDR2 is SQSDAQ in the germline V gene. V dropped 5 bases and J dropped 3; count of bases not matched to a gene: 5. The CDR3 DNA reads TGTGCCAGCAGCACCGGACAGGGGTACAATCAGCCCCAGCATTTT. This translates into CASSTGQGYNQPQHF.

This chain uses TRBV7-2 with TRBJ2-2; D ambiguous. Germline V gene lookup returns CDR1 SGHTA and CDR2 FQGNSA. V was pared by 0 bases and J by 6 bases, with 5 bases between. The CDR3 is made up of 13 amino acids. The CDR3 protein is CASSLAHSGELFF. CDR3 nucleotides: TGTGCCAGCAGCTTAGCCCACTCCGGGGAGCTGTTTTTT.

The rearrangement joins TRBV5-1 to TRBJ2-5, with 8 positions matching TRBD1. Looked up from germline, CDR1 is SGHRS and CDR2 is YFSETQ. The CDR3 contains 15 residues. V shed 4 bases, J shed 1 base, and the junction held 6 bases outside the gene matches. The CDR3 spells CASSTQGAVQETQYF. The CDR3, as DNA: TGCGCCAGCAGCACGCAGGGGGCAGTCCAAGAGACCCAGTACTTC. The full variable domain, completed using reference TRBV5-1 and TRBJ2-5, is KAGVTQTPRYLIKTRGQQVTLSCSPISGHRSVSWYQQTPGQGLQFLFEYFSETQRNKGNFPGRFSGRQFSNSRSEMNVSTLELGDSALYLCASSTQGAVQETQYFGPGTRLLVL.

V and J are TRBV19 and TRBJ1-5; 8 bases are shared with TRBD1. This CDR3 is built from 14 residues. The V gene end was trimmed by 6 bases and the J gene end by 3 bases; junction bases not matched to a gene: 4. Germline V gene sequence: CDR1 LNHDA, CDR2 SQIVND (reference sequence). The CDR3 bases are TGTGCCAGTAGCTGGACAGGGAACAATCAGCCCCAGCATTTT. Its protein is CASSWTGNNQPQHF.